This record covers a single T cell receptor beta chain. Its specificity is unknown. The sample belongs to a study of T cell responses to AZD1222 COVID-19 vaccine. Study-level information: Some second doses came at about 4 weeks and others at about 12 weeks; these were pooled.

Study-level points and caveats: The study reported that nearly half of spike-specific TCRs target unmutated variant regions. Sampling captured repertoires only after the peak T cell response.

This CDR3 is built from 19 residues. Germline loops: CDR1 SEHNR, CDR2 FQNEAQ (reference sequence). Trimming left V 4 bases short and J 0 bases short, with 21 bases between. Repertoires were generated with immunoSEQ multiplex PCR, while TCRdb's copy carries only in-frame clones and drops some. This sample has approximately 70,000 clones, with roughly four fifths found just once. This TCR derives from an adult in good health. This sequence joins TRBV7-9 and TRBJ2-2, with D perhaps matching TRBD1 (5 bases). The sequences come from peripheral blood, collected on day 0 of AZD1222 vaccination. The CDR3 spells CASSSPPWRQTSNTGELFF. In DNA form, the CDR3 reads TGTGCCAGCAGCTCCCCCCCTTGGCGACAGACTTCGAACACCGGGGAGCTGTTTTTT.